Listed here are 3 T cell receptor beta chains from one sample, sequenced in a study of blood T cells in healthy people across ages. Together with a sample-barcoded 5' primer, a J-beta primer mix was included in a second PCR lasting about 7 to 12 cycles. Each CDR3 protein is one row after TCRdb ran MiXCR on the 5' RACE reads. Of about 930,000 distinct CDR3 sequences listed, roughly 29% are singletons. These data are also associated with another study on T cells of mothers and their children.

The source material was blood. These receptors all stem from a woman aged 40 to 50 in good health.

This clonotype was counted once. It may be a read error: a sequence one base away is much more abundant. Here the CDR3 reads CATSSGPFEQYF. CDR3 nucleotide sequence: TGTGCCACCAGCTCCGGGCCGTTCGAGCAGTACTTC. This rearrangement joins TRBV15 to TRBJ2-7; D gene unclear. The CDR3 spans 12 residues. CDR1 LNHNV and CDR2 YYDKDF come from the germline V gene (reference sequence). Trimming pared 5 bases from V and 6 bases from J, leaving 11 bases between. Full variable domain (rest looked up from reference TRBV15 and TRBJ2-7): DAMVIQNPRYQVTQFGKPVTLSCSQTLNHNVMYWYQQKSSQAPKLLFHYYDKDFNNEADTPDNFQSRRPNTSFCFLDIRSPGLGDTAMYLCATSSGPFEQYFGPGTRLTVT.

This clonotype was detected ten times or more. V usage is TRBV29-1 and J usage is TRBJ2-7; 7 nucleotides align to TRBD2. This CDR3 contains 13 residues. Germline V gives CDR1 SQVTM, CDR2 ANQGSEA. V gave up 3 bases and J gave up 4 bases; unmatched junction bases: 6. The CDR3 loop reads CSVDAVGGYEQYF. The CDR3, as DNA: TGCAGCGTTGATGCCGTGGGGGGGTACGAGCAGTACTTC.

This clonotype showed up just a few times. The rearrangement uses TRBV5-5 and TRBJ2-7, with a possible D match to TRBD2 (5 bases). Looked up from germline, CDR1 is SGHKS and CDR2 is YYEKEE (reference sequence). V lost 4 bases, J lost 3 bases, and 8 bases lay in between. The CDR3 extends over 12 amino acids. The CDR3 coding sequence is TGTGCCAGCAGCCGGGAAAACTACGAGCAGTACTTC. This sequence encodes CASSRENYEQYF.